Below, one T cell receptor beta chain is given with its context. Its specific antigen is unknown. Base-call qualities are not available, and no considerably larger clone is one nucleotide away. TCR cDNA was synthesized by 5'RACE template switching, which introduced a universal primer site and unique molecular identifiers. Priming of cDNA synthesis was performed from both the TCR alpha and TCR beta constant segments. Library amplification used two PCR steps, and the second PCR step added sample barcodes and sequencing adapters. Sequencing of libraries was performed on Illumina HiSeq 2500 (2x100 bp) or NovaSeq (2x150 bp). The published analysis was carried out like this. Reads were demultiplexed and collapsed into UMI consensus sequences with MIGEC, and V(D)J alignment was performed with MiXCR. Clonotypes responding to the vaccine were identified with edgeR on replicate PBMC samples, with the criteria of FDR below 0.01 and a log2 fold change above 5 up to day 15. Each bulk clonotype was labeled CD4 or CD8 based on which sequenced repertoire, CD4 or CD8, contained the clonotype at higher abundance. TCRdb reran the public reads through fastp at Q25 and MiXCR, keeping productive beta chains. Identical CDR3 protein sequences are pooled into one entry, listed with their most common genes and DNA. TCRdb's processing, not the authors', yielded these V and J calls. The sample table lists 400,000 or so distinct CDR3 sequences, around 6.4% of them with a count of one. The ten top clones hold over 12% of the sample.

This sample was included in a study of T cells after yellow fever vaccination (dated by TCRdb to 2018 to 2020). In the study overall: The SMART-Seq v4 Ultra Low Input RNA kit was used to prepare libraries from fractions with low cell numbers. The cohort comprised two healthy male donors, one aged 18 to 29 and one aged 30 to 39 years. Bulk TCR alpha and beta repertoires were sequenced longitudinally to track T-cell clones before and after primary and booster YFV17D yellow fever vaccination. Blood samples were taken at several timepoints before and after primary and secondary immunization, and bulk PBMC replicates and cell subsets were isolated.

The intended sense of this specimen's treatment or condition label: live attenuated yellow fever vaccine strain. At every blood-draw timepoint, two biological replicates of bulk PBMCs were collected. PBMCs were isolated from peripheral blood using a standard Ficoll-Paque protocol. RNA was extracted with TriZol from bulk PBMCs, CD4 and CD8 fractions, and dextramer-positive and dextramer-negative fractions. Findings and caveats that apply to the study as a whole: Because only two donors were included in the study, the extent to which the findings can be generalized is limited. After the booster, most of the clones that had expanded following primary vaccination were detected again (around 95% of CD4 and around 90% of CD8), which suggests that memory was broadly maintained. A small share of clonotypes occurred in both CD4 and CD8 compartments, likely arising from convergent recombination. The secondary T-cell response was found to be weaker but faster than the primary response, with a peak reached on day 5 rather than on day 15. Because abundant contaminating clonotypes from the bulk population could be contained in FACS-sorted repertoires, computational filtering was required.

The sequence was obtained from a man in his thirties or forties who received the YFV17D yellow fever vaccine. The sample was PBMCs, taken 5 days after the yellow fever booster vaccination.

The sequenced DNA is TGTGCCAGCAGTTTTGGGGGCGGCAGCAATCAGCCCCAGCATTTT. It codes for CASSFGGGSNQPQHF. This chain joins TRBV27 to TRBJ1-5; a tentative D call is TRBD1 (6 bases match). CDR3 length: 15 amino acids, cysteine to phenylalanine. Left in the record is the CDR3 DNA by itself, 45 bases read in frame from the first base. V is pared back by 3 bases and J by 1 base, with 10 bases lying between the germline termini. CDR1 MNHEY and CDR2 SMNVEV are derived from the germline V gene (reference sequence).